One and the same sample provided the 5 T cell receptor beta chains below, sequenced in a study of blood T cells in healthy people across ages. A second PCR, run for about 7 to 11 cycles, used a sample-barcoded 5' primer plus a J-beta primer mix. TCRdb re-analysed the 5' RACE reads in MiXCR, keeping a single row per CDR3 protein. The table shows approximately 730,000 distinct CDR3 sequences, with roughly 41% occurring only once. The sample comprised blood. The receptors come from a woman aged 55-69 years in good health.

This clonotype was picked up a small number of times. Compared with germline, one end of the junction differs, possibly owing to a read error. This sequence joins TRBV7-2 and TRBJ2-3, with D tentatively TRBD2 (7 bases). The germline gives CDR1 SGHTA, CDR2 FQGNSA. CDR3 length: 18 residues. DNA of the CDR3: TGTGCCAGCAGCTTAGGGTATCTTGGGGGGGCGGCGTCAGATGCGCAGTATTTT. As protein: CASSLGYLGGAASDAQYF.

This clonotype was seen more than once but under ten times. This chain joins TRBV12-3 or TRBV12-4 and TRBJ1-1; D is undetermined. CDR3 length: 11 residues. V was clipped by 5 bases and J by 9 bases, with 10 bases between them. The CDR3 DNA reads TGTGCCAGCAGTCTCCAATACCAAGCTTTCTTT. The encoded protein is CASSLQYQAFF.

The V call is TRBV5-4, the J call TRBJ2-1; TRBD2 matches at 12 bases. Germline trimming cut 4 bases from V and 8 bases from J; bases unmatched to any gene: 7. The CDR3 has 15 residues. CDR1 and CDR2 (germline): SGHNT, YYREEE (reference sequence). The CDR3 is CASSAGTSGQYEQFF. The CDR3 nucleotides are TGTGCCAGCAGCGCCGGGACTAGCGGGCAGTATGAGCAGTTCTTC. The complete variable domain, with remaining parts taken from reference TRBV5-4 and TRBJ2-1, reads ETGVTQSPTHLIKTRGQQVTLRCSSQSGHNTVSWYQQALGQGPQFIFQYYREEENGRGNFPPRFSGLQFPNYSSELNVNALELDDSALYLCASSAGTSGQYEQFFGPGTRLTVL.

The CDR3 coding sequence is TGCAGTGCTAGGGACCCCTGGGAGGATTTATCCTACGAGCAGTACTTC. Protein: CSARDPWEDLSYEQYF. V gene TRBV20-1 combines with J gene TRBJ2-7; the D gene is possibly TRBD2 (6 bases). Trimming removed 3 bases from V and 1 base from J, with 19 bases in between. Germline CDR1 and CDR2: DFQATT and SNEGSKA (reference sequence). There are 16 residues in the CDR3.

The chain links TRBV4-3 to TRBJ2-7; D may correspond to TRBD1 or TRBD2 (5 bases each). The CDR3 is 15 amino acids. Germline-derived CDR1 and CDR2 are LGHNA and YSLEER. Between the trimmed V and J ends, which lost 4 bases and 0 bases, there was a span of 13 bases. The CDR3 nucleotides read TGCGCCAGCAGCCCCTTTTTGGGGGTCTCCTACGAGCAGTACTTC. Protein product: CASSPFLGVSYEQYF.